Shown below are 26 T cell receptor beta chains from a single sample sequenced in a study of T cells in Graves' hyperthyroidism and ophthalmopathy. Authors of the study amplified TCR beta CDR3 regions from RNA transcripts. TCR CDR3 regions were first amplified by RT-PCR with HTBI primers. TCRdb re-analysed the multiplex PCR reads in MiXCR, keeping a single row per CDR3 protein. This sample has about 96,000 distinct CDR3 sequences, with around 50% found just once. Sequencing was performed on blood. These receptors were taken from a woman aged 40 to 50 with Graves' hyperthyroidism.

This clonotype has just one count. The V call is TRBV9, the J call TRBJ2-7, with 8 bases matching TRBD2. The CDR3 sequence is 15 residues long. With V trimmed by 4 bases and J by 5 bases, 11 bases remained unmatched. Germline V gives CDR1 SGDLS, CDR2 YYNGEE. The CDR3 region has the DNA TGTGCCAGCAGCTGGAGAGGCGGGAGGCTAGACGAGCAGTACTTC. This encodes CASSWRGGRLDEQYF. Full variable domain (outside the CDR3, taken from reference TRBV9 and TRBJ2-7): DSGVTQTPKHLITATGQRVTLRCSPRSGDLSVYWYQQSLDQGLQFLIQYYNGEERAKGNILERFSAQQFPDLHSELNLSSLELGDSALYFCASSWRGGRLDEQYFGPGTRLTVT.

A remark on this clonotype: This may be a read error, as it is one base from a much larger clone. This chain's CDR3 is CASETSGRETQYF. The CDR3 DNA sequence: TGTGCCAGCGAAACTAGCGGGAGAGAGACCCAGTACTTC. The chain links TRBV6-5 to TRBJ2-5; 11 bases are shared with TRBD2. Germline V lookup: CDR1 MNHEY, CDR2 SVGAGI. The CDR3 spans 13 residues. Trimming at V came to 8 bases and at J to 4 bases, leaving 3 bases not matched to a gene.

This clonotype appeared a single time. For the CDR3, the DNA is TGTGCCAGCGGAGGGGGTGAGCAGTACTTC. Translation: CASGGGEQYF. The V call is TRBV12-3 or TRBV12-4, the J call TRBJ2-7; either TRBD1 or TRBD2 may supply D (6 bases each). The CDR3 contains 10 residues. Deletions cut 8 bases from V and 7 bases from J, with 9 bases between.

This chain uses TRBV20-1 with TRBJ2-3; D might be TRBD2 (6 bases). V was cut by 3 bases and J by 11 bases, with 18 bases left in between. Germline values: CDR1 DFQATT, CDR2 SNEGSKA (reference sequence). The CDR3 totals 13 residues. This chain's CDR3 is CSARRDLGGGQYF. CDR3 in DNA: TGCAGTGCTAGGAGGGACCTCGGGGGTGGGCAGTATTTT.

This clonotype has a count of ten or more. The J gene is TRBJ2-5, the V gene TRBV5-6; a weak D match, TRBD2 (5 bases). The CDR3 spans 14 residues. Trimming took off 5 bases at V and 2 bases at J, with 13 bases between the two ends. The germline V gene has CDR1 SGHDT and CDR2 YYEEEE. CDR3 loop: CASSRNGGQETQYF. DNA of the CDR3: TGTGCCAGCAGTCGGAACGGCGGGCAAGAGACCCAGTACTTC.

A word on this clonotype: The missing conserved phenylalanine or tryptophan at the end of this CDR3 makes a read error likely. V is TRBV7-2 and J is TRBJ1-2; possibly TRBD1 for D (5 bases). In germline, CDR1 is SGHTA, CDR2 FQGNSA. This CDR3 comprises 15 residues. The CDR3 bases are TGCGCCAGCAGCCACACCGATCGAGGGGCTGACGGCTACACCCTC. Its protein is CASSHTDRGADGYTL.

This clonotype was seen at least ten times. The chain uses TRBV7-9 and TRBJ2-3; unclear D gene. The CDR3 sequence is 14 residues long. The germline V and J ends were trimmed by 5 bases and 2 bases, with 11 bases remaining between them. The germline CDR1 and CDR2 sequences are SEHNR and FQNEAQ (reference sequence). In nucleotides, the CDR3 is TGTGCCAGCAGCCCCCTTGGGTTCACAGATACGCAGTATTTT. Translation: CASSPLGFTDTQYF.

This clonotype was found many times. The chain recombines TRBV20-1 with TRBJ2-5; D ambiguous. Trimming stripped 3 bases from V and 1 base from J, with 15 bases between. The CDR3 covers 15 residues. Germline loops: CDR1 DFQATT, CDR2 SNEGSKA (reference sequence). Here the CDR3 reads CSASPTTERQETQYF. CDR3 sequence (DNA): TGCAGTGCTAGTCCTACTACGGAGCGCCAAGAGACCCAGTACTTC.

The chain links TRBV5-1 to TRBJ2-5; D is perhaps TRBD1 (6 bases). The J call could be wrong; TRBJ2-7 is a better fit for the DNA end. The CDR3 is 16 residues long. CDR1 is SGHRS, CDR2 YFSETQ, per germline. The CDR3 sequence is CASSSATPDSIYEQYF. CDR3 bases: TGCGCCAGCAGCAGCGCAACCCCGGACAGCATCTACGAGCAGTACTTC.

In this sample, this clonotype turned up many times. V is TRBV7-2 and J is TRBJ2-3; tentatively, D is TRBD2 (5 bases). Per germline, CDR1 SGHTA and CDR2 FQGNSA. Trimming stripped 1 base from V and 1 base from J, with 9 bases between. This CDR3 has 15 amino acids. The CDR3 protein is CASSLGGFGTDTQYF. The CDR3, as DNA: TGTGCCAGCAGCTTAGGCGGGTTCGGCACAGATACGCAGTATTTT.

The chain has TRBV2 and TRBJ2-7; 9 nucleotides line up with TRBD1. This CDR3 region has 12 residues. V lost 9 bases and J lost 2; bases outside the gene matches: 2. Germline V gene data show CDR1 as SNHLY and CDR2 as FYNNEI. The CDR3 loop reads CARRQGAYEQYF. The DNA of the CDR3 is TGTGCCAGGAGACAGGGGGCCTACGAGCAGTACTTC.

The genes are TRBV24-1 and TRBJ2-3; D remains ambiguous. V gave up 0 bases and J gave up 6 bases, with 9 bases separating them. The germline V gene has CDR1 KGHDR and CDR2 SFDVKD. The CDR3 extends over 14 amino acids. This CDR3 reads CATSDLEGSDTQYF. Here the CDR3 DNA reads TGTGCCACCAGTGATTTGGAAGGATCGGATACGCAGTATTTT.

This clonotype was observed many times. This sequence joins TRBV19 and TRBJ2-7; TRBD2 matches at 7 bases. The CDR3 loop spans 15 amino acids. With V trimmed by 7 bases and J by 1 base, 10 bases remained unmatched. Looked up from germline, CDR1 is LNHDA and CDR2 is SQIVND (reference sequence). DNA for the CDR3: TGTGCCAGTAAGCGCCAACTAGCGCCGTCCTACGAGCAGTACTTC. This translates into CASKRQLAPSYEQYF.

In its sample, this clonotype was seen many times. The gene calls are TRBV6-6 and TRBJ1-1; 12 positions agree with TRBD1. The V segment lost 4 bases and the J segment 6 bases; nucleotides outside the gene matches: 6. Germline CDR1 is MNHNY and CDR2 is SVGAGI (reference sequence). This CDR3 contains 15 residues. The CDR3 protein is CASSSPGTGGSEAFF. In DNA form, the CDR3 reads TGTGCCAGCAGTTCTCCCGGGACAGGGGGCTCTGAAGCTTTCTTT.

This clonotype was recorded many times. The CDR3 DNA is TGTGCCAGCAGTTCCCCCGTGGGAGGGGAGCTGTTTTTT. Translation gives CASSSPVGGELFF. This sequence joins TRBV28 and TRBJ2-2, with D unresolved. CDR3 size: 13 residues. The germline CDR1 and CDR2 sequences are MDHEN and SYDVKM. The germline V and J ends were trimmed by 4 bases and 8 bases, with 11 bases remaining between them.

The V gene is TRBV7-2, the J gene TRBJ1-1, with D perhaps TRBD1 (5 bases). V was shortened by 6 bases and J by 4 bases, with 18 bases between the two germline ends. The germline CDR1 and CDR2 sequences are SGHTA and FQGNSA. There are 15 residues in the CDR3. The DNA for the CDR3 is TGTGCCAGCAGTTCCGGGACGGCCTCGGGCACTGAAGCTTTCTTT. It translates to CASSSGTASGTEAFF. The full variable domain, its missing parts supplied by reference TRBV7-2 and TRBJ1-1, is GAGVSQSPSNKVTEKGKDVELRCDPISGHTALYWYRQSLGQGLEFLIYFQGNSAPDKSGLPSDRFSAERTGGSVSTLTIQRTQQEDSAVYLCASSSGTASGTEAFFGQGTRLTVV.

This clonotype was seen at least ten times. V and J are TRBV2 and TRBJ1-1; a weak D match, TRBD1 (5 bases). Germline lookup yields CDR1 SNHLY and CDR2 FYNNEI. The V end was cut by 0 bases, the J end by 4 bases, with 12 bases between. The CDR3 is 15 residues long. The CDR3 bases are TGTGCCAGCAGTGAAGCCGGGGCTTGGGGCACTGAAGCTTTCTTT. Its translation is CASSEAGAWGTEAFF.

Comment on this clonotype: Germline and junction disagree at one end, which may indicate a read error. V usage is TRBV10-3 and J usage is TRBJ1-6, with 7 bases identical to TRBD1. Germline CDR1 and CDR2: ENHRY and SYGVKD. This CDR3 spans 13 amino acids. The CDR3 region is CAISGDRNSPPHF. The CDR3 DNA reads as TGTGCCATCAGTGGGGACAGAAATTCACCCCCCCACTTT.

This clonotype was seen at least ten times. The chain links TRBV4-1 to TRBJ2-7; D call uncertain. The CDR3 has 15 residues. Germline V gene lookup returns CDR1 MGHRA and CDR2 YSYEKL. Deletions cut 0 bases from V and 0 bases from J, with 9 bases between. The CDR3 region has the DNA TGCGCCAGCAGCCAAGACGGCGGCTACTCCTACGAGCAGTACTTC. Amino acid sequence: CASSQDGGYSYEQYF.

About this clonotype itself: Sequence at one end of the junction differs from germline and may be a read error. The chain combines TRBV7-2 with TRBJ2-7, with 7 nucleotides matching TRBD1. Germline CDR1 SGHTA, CDR2 FQGNSA. The CDR3 extends over 14 amino acids. The CDR3 spells CASSQGDSSGEQYF. The CDR3 DNA sequence: TGCGCCAGCAGCCAAGGGGACAGCAGTGGGGAGCAGTACTTC.

This chain joins TRBV2 and TRBJ2-5, with 8 bases lining up with TRBD2. The CDR3 extends over 14 amino acids. Germline V lookup: CDR1 SNHLY, CDR2 FYNNEI. V shed 8 bases and J 1 base; nucleotides not matched to a gene: 6. The CDR3 loop is CASGRLAFQETQYF. As DNA, the CDR3 is TGTGCCAGCGGCAGACTAGCGTTCCAAGAGACCCAGTACTTC.

This chain uses TRBV7-8 with TRBJ1-5; TRBD1 might be the D (5 bases). CDR3 length equals 16 residues. The germline CDR1 and CDR2 sequences are SGHVS and FQNEAQ. V lost 1 base and J 2 bases, leaving 12 bases between the germline ends. The CDR3 loop is CASSLDGRGGNQPQHF. The CDR3, as DNA: TGTGCCAGCAGCTTAGACGGGAGAGGGGGCAATCAGCCCCAGCATTTT.

This clonotype was seen at least ten times. V usage is TRBV25-1 and J usage is TRBJ2-5, with D perhaps assigned TRBD1 or TRBD2 (7 bases each). V shed 1 base and J shed 4 bases, with 13 bases lying between them. CDR3 length: 15 amino acids. CDR1 MGHDK and CDR2 SYGVNS come from the germline V gene. The DNA of the CDR3 is TGTGCCAGCAGTGAATCAGGGGGAGGGCGAGAGACCCAGTACTTC. This codes for CASSESGGGRETQYF.

This clonotype was detected a few times. The V call is TRBV6-6, the J call TRBJ1-3, with D tentatively TRBD1 (5 bases). The germline V and J ends were trimmed by 0 bases and 0 bases, with 9 bases remaining between them. The germline gives CDR1 MNHNY, CDR2 SVGAGI (reference sequence). This CDR3 has 16 residues. CDR3: CASSYSRGLSGNTIYF. For the CDR3, the DNA is TGTGCCAGCAGTTACTCCCGGGGACTCTCTGGAAACACCATATATTTT.

Ten or more counts support this clonotype. The chain recombines TRBV6-1 with TRBJ1-5; unclear D gene. V shed 4 bases and J shed 12 bases, with 10 bases lying between them. The CDR3 sequence is 11 residues long. From germline, CDR1 is MNHNS and CDR2 SASEGT. The CDR3 reads CASSGGLVQHF. CDR3 sequence (DNA): TGTGCCAGCAGTGGGGGTCTTGTCCAGCATTTT.

The J gene is TRBJ2-3, the V gene TRBV7-9, with 9 positions matching TRBD2. Germline V lookup: CDR1 SEHNR, CDR2 FQNEAQ (reference sequence). The ends lost 6 bases at V and 5 bases at J; junction bases unmatched: 15. The CDR3 has 17 amino acids. CDR3 sequence reads: CASSFQRAGGPGDTQYF. The CDR3 nucleotides are TGTGCCAGCAGTTTCCAACGGGCGGGAGGGCCTGGAGATACGCAGTATTTT.